Sequencing of this TCR beta chain was carried out in a study of identical twins. Findings of the study overall: Because invariant MAIT and iNKT cells could be present, zero-insertion analyses could be partly confounded. Less excess twin sharing appeared in beta out-of-frame sequences.

The V and J ends lost 10 bases and 2 bases respectively, with 9 bases between them. CDR1 MNHEY and CDR2 SVGEGT come from the germline V gene. This CDR3 region has 11 residues. With regard to this clonotype: Its antigen is not identified.

Unique molecular identifiers were present on the cDNA, which also gained a universal primer site by template switching. TCRdb analysed the 5' RACE reads with MiXCR anew, one entry per CDR3 protein. The sample carries hundreds of thousands of distinct CDR3 sequences, 8.6% recorded once. This same sample was also taken into another study, of yellow fever vaccine responses in identical twins.

The chain is built from TRBV6-2 or TRBV6-3 and TRBJ2-7, with D tentatively TRBD1 (5 bases). The TCR was taken from a woman aged 18-30 years in good health. The sequencing sample was made of PBMCs. The CDR3 DNA follows: TGTGCCATTGGACAAGCCTACGAGCAGTACTTC. Protein product: CAIGQAYEQYF.